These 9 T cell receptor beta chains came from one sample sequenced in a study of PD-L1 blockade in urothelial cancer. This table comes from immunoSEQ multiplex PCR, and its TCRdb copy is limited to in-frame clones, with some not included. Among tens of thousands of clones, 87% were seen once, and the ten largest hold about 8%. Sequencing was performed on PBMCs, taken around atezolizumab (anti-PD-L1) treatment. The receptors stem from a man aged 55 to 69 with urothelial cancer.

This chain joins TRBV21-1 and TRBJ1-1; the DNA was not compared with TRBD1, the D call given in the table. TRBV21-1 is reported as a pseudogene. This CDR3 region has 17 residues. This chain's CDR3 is CASSKGQGTVVNTEAFF. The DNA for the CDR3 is TGTGCCAGCAGCAAGGGGCAGGGAACAGTCGTGAACACTGAAGCTTTCTTT.

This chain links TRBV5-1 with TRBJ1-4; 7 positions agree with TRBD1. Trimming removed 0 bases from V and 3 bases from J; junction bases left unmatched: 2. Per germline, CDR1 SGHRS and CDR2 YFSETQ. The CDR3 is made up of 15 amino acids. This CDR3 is CASSLERGPNEKLFF. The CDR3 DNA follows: TGCGCCAGCAGCTTGGAAAGGGGGCCTAATGAAAAACTGTTTTTT.

The chain's CDR3 is CASSLSPAGGTEAFF. The CDR3 bases are TGTGCCAGCAGCCTATCCCCGGCAGGGGGCACTGAAGCTTTCTTT. This chain joins TRBV7-6 and TRBJ1-1; TRBD1 aligns across 7 bases. Trimming cost V 5 bases and J 4 bases; bases outside gene matches: 10. Per the germline V gene, CDR1 is SGHVS and CDR2 is FNYEAQ. The CDR3 has 15 residues.

The chain's CDR3 is CASLSGYEQYF. CDR3 DNA sequence: TGCGCCAGCTTGAGTGGTTACGAGCAGTACTTC. The J gene is TRBJ2-7, the V gene TRBV10-2; the D is unclear. CDR1 is WSHSY, CDR2 SAAADI, per germline. This CDR3 has 11 residues. The ends were cut back, 8 bases at V and 4 bases at J, with 9 bases in the middle.

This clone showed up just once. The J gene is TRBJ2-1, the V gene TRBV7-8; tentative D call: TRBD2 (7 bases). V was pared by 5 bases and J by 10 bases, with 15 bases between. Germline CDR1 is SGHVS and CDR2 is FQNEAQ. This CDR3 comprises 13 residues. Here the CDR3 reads CASSQGTTREQFF. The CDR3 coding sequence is TGTGCCAGCAGCCAGGGGACTACAAGAGAGCAGTTCTTC.

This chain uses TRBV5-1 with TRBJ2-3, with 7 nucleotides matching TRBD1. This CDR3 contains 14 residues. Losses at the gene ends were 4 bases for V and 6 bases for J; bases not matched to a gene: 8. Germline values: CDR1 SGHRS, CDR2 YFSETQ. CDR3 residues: CASSLTTGDDTQYF. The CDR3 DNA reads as TGCGCCAGCAGCCTAACCACAGGGGACGATACGCAGTATTTT.

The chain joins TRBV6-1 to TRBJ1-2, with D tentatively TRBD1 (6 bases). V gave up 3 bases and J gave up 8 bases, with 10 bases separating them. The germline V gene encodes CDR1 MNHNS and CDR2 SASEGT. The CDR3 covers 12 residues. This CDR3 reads CASSDLQGGYTF. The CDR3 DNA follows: TGTGCCAGCAGTGATCTACAGGGCGGCTACACCTTC.

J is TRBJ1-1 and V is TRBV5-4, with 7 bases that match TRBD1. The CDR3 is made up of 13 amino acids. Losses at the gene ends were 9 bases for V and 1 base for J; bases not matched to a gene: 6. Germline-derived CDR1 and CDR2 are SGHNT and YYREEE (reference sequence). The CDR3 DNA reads TGTGCCACTGGGACAGCGCCGAACACTGAAGCTTTCTTT. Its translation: CATGTAPNTEAFF.

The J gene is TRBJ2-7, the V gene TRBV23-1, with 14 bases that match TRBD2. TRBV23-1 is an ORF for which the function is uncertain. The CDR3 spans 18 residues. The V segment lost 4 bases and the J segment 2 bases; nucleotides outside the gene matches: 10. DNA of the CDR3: TGCGCCAGCAGTCTTTTGGGACTAGCGGGGGCCAAAACCTACGAGCAGTACTTC. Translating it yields CASSLLGLAGAKTYEQYF.